This is a list of T cell receptor beta chains from one sample in a study of T cell changes during pregnancy in multiple sclerosis. Libraries were prepared by immunoSEQ multiplex PCR; TCRdb keeps only in-frame clonotypes and omits some of them. The sample lists 65,000 to 85,000 clones, roughly nine tenths occurring once. Here the sequenced sample was CD4+ T cells from peripheral blood mononuclear cells, taken before pregnancy. The receptors here all came from a female donor with multiple sclerosis, enrolled in a pregnancy study. Both conserved end residues are part of each CDR3. The order of the fields is CDR3 length, V gene, D gene, clone size, J gene, CDR3 DNA, CDR3 protein. A D gene is named only where the DNA matches it firmly. A row's size may be missing; if present it is once, few, many or a size class.

len: 15; v_gene: TRBV6-5; d_gene: TRBD1; abundance: NA; j_gene: TRBJ2-7; CDR3nt: TGTGCCAGTTCTATAGCCGGGACAGGAGACTACGAGCAGTACTTC; CDR3aa: CASSIAGTGDYEQYF
len: 15; v_gene: TRBV19; d_gene: TRBD1; abundance: NA; j_gene: TRBJ1-1; CDR3nt: TGTGCCAGTAGTATCTCGACAGGGATGCGAACTGAAGCTTTCTTT; CDR3aa: CASSISTGMRTEAFF
len: 14; v_gene: TRBV2; d_gene: NA; abundance: NA; j_gene: TRBJ1-1; CDR3nt: TGTGCCAGCAGTGAAGCGCTTGGGGGAGGTGAAGCTTTCTTT; CDR3aa: CASSEALGGGEAFF
len: 16; v_gene: TRBV7-3; d_gene: TRBD1; abundance: NA; j_gene: TRBJ2-3; CDR3nt: TGTGCCAGCAGCCTCGGACAGGGCGCGGGCCTGAATACGCAGTATTTT; CDR3aa: CASSLGQGAGLNTQYF
len: 14; v_gene: TRBV30; d_gene: TRBD1; abundance: NA; j_gene: TRBJ2-7; CDR3nt: TGTGCCTGGAGGGGGGGACAGGCAGCCTACGAGCAGTACTTC; CDR3aa: CAWRGGQAAYEQYF
len: 17; v_gene: TRBV5-6; d_gene: TRBD1; abundance: NA; j_gene: TRBJ2-6; CDR3nt: TGTGCCAGCAGCTTAGGACAGGGACGCTCTGGGGCCAACGTCCTGACTTTC; CDR3aa: CASSLGQGRSGANVLTF
len: 15; v_gene: TRBV6-5; d_gene: NA; abundance: NA; j_gene: TRBJ1-1; CDR3nt: TGTGCCAGCCTAGCTTTCTCAGGAATGAACACTGAAGCTTTCTTT; CDR3aa: CASLAFSGMNTEAFF
len: 17; v_gene: TRBV15; d_gene: NA; abundance: NA; j_gene: TRBJ2-1; CDR3nt: TGTGCCACCAGCAGAGTGGGTAGCCGAAGCTCCTACAATGAGCAGTTCTTC; CDR3aa: CATSRVGSRSSYNEQFF
len: 12; v_gene: TRBV10-1; d_gene: NA; abundance: NA; j_gene: TRBJ2-7; CDR3nt: TGCGCCAGCAGGACAGGCTCCTACGAGCAGTACTTC; CDR3aa: CASRTGSYEQYF
len: 15; v_gene: TRBV28; d_gene: TRBD2; abundance: NA; j_gene: TRBJ2-2; CDR3nt: TGTGCCAGCATATCCGGGACTAGGAACACCGGGGAGCTGTTTTTT; CDR3aa: CASISGTRNTGELFF
len: 16; v_gene: TRBV30; d_gene: TRBD1; abundance: NA; j_gene: TRBJ2-7; CDR3nt: TGTGCCTGGACGGGACAGGGGTTTCAAGGATCCTTGGAGCAGTACTTC; CDR3aa: CAWTGQGFQGSLEQYF
len: 16; v_gene: TRBV7-7; d_gene: NA; abundance: NA; j_gene: TRBJ2-2; CDR3nt: TGTGCCAGCAGCATAACAGGGACCCAGGGCACCGGGGAGCTGTTTTTT; CDR3aa: CASSITGTQGTGELFF
len: 14; v_gene: TRBV19; d_gene: TRBD1; abundance: NA; j_gene: TRBJ1-6; CDR3nt: TGTGCCAGTAGGGGGACAGGAGGTAATTCACCCCTCCACTTT; CDR3aa: CASRGTGGNSPLHF
len: 14; v_gene: TRBV10-3; d_gene: TRBD1; abundance: NA; j_gene: TRBJ1-1; CDR3nt: TGTGCCATCAGTGAACAGGGGGTGAACACTGAAGCTTTCTTT; CDR3aa: CAISEQGVNTEAFF
len: 14; v_gene: TRBV13; d_gene: NA; abundance: NA; j_gene: TRBJ2-7; CDR3nt: TGTGCCAGCAGCTTAGGAACAGGTGGCCACGAGCAGTACTTC; CDR3aa: CASSLGTGGHEQYF
len: 15; v_gene: TRBV9; d_gene: TRBD1; abundance: NA; j_gene: TRBJ1-1; CDR3nt: TGTGCCAGCAGCGCTACGGGACAGCTGAACACTGAAGCTTTCTTT; CDR3aa: CASSATGQLNTEAFF
len: 15; v_gene: TRBV2; d_gene: NA; abundance: NA; j_gene: TRBJ1-2; CDR3nt: TGTGCCAGCAGTAGAAGACAGTACGCTAACTATGGCTACACCTTC; CDR3aa: CASSRRQYANYGYTF
len: 16; v_gene: TRBV28; d_gene: TRBD2; abundance: once; j_gene: TRBJ2-2; CDR3nt: TGTGCCAGCAAACGGGAAGCGGGAGGCTACACCGGGGAGCTGTTTTTT; CDR3aa: CASKREAGGYTGELFF
len: 13; v_gene: TRBV14; d_gene: NA; abundance: NA; j_gene: TRBJ1-1; CDR3nt: TGTGCCAGCAGCTGGGGCCGTGACACTGAAGCTTTCTTT; CDR3aa: CASSWGRDTEAFF
len: 12; v_gene: TRBV29-1; d_gene: NA; abundance: NA; j_gene: TRBJ1-3; CDR3nt: TGCAGCGTTGGCAAGGGGTCAAACACCATATATTTT; CDR3aa: CSVGKGSNTIYF
len: 15; v_gene: TRBV27; d_gene: NA; abundance: NA; j_gene: TRBJ2-7; CDR3nt: TGTGCCAGCAGTTTACAGGGACTGCTAGCCTACGAGCAGTACTTC; CDR3aa: CASSLQGLLAYEQYF
len: 16; v_gene: TRBV5-1; d_gene: TRBD2; abundance: NA; j_gene: TRBJ2-5; CDR3nt: TGCGCCAGCAGCTTTAGACTAGCGGGGGACCAAGAGACCCAGTACTTC; CDR3aa: CASSFRLAGDQETQYF
len: 11; v_gene: TRBV21-1; d_gene: NA; abundance: NA; j_gene: TRBJ1-2; CDR3nt: TGTGCCACGGGGGGCGCGAATGGCTACACCTTC; CDR3aa: CATGGANGYTF
len: 12; v_gene: TRBV28; d_gene: NA; abundance: NA; j_gene: TRBJ1-2; CDR3nt: TGTGCCAGCAGTTTGAAGGGGTACGGCTACACCTTC; CDR3aa: CASSLKGYGYTF
len: 12; v_gene: TRBV7-2; d_gene: NA; abundance: NA; j_gene: TRBJ1-5; CDR3nt: TGTGCCAGCAGCTCCAACAATCAGCCCCAGCATTTT; CDR3aa: CASSSNNQPQHF
len: 16; v_gene: TRBV5-6; d_gene: TRBD2; abundance: NA; j_gene: TRBJ2-2; CDR3nt: TGTGCCAGCAGCAATAGCGGGGTTTTGTTTACCGGGGAGCTGTTTTTT; CDR3aa: CASSNSGVLFTGELFF
len: 16; v_gene: TRBV7-2; d_gene: TRBD1; abundance: NA; j_gene: TRBJ1-5; CDR3nt: TGTGCCAGCAGCAAACTCGGACAGGCCCCCAATCAGCCCCAGCATTTT; CDR3aa: CASSKLGQAPNQPQHF
len: 15; v_gene: TRBV21-1; d_gene: NA; abundance: NA; j_gene: TRBJ1-3; CDR3nt: TGTGCCAGCAGCAAAGAAGGGGGCTCTGGAAACACCATATATTTT; CDR3aa: CASSKEGGSGNTIYF
len: 15; v_gene: TRBV30; d_gene: TRBD2; abundance: NA; j_gene: TRBJ2-1; CDR3nt: TGTGCCTGGAGTGCAGGACTAGCGGGACCTTACCGACAGTTCTTC; CDR3aa: CAWSAGLAGPYRQFF
len: 14; v_gene: TRBV7-2; d_gene: TRBD1; abundance: NA; j_gene: TRBJ1-1; CDR3nt: TGTGCCAGCAGCTTCCAGGGACCGGGACAGAAAGCTTTCTTT; CDR3aa: CASSFQGPGQKAFF
len: 13; v_gene: TRBV7-2; d_gene: NA; abundance: once; j_gene: TRBJ2-5; CDR3nt: TGTGCCAGCAGCTTAGTCTTCCAAGAGACCCAGTACTTC; CDR3aa: CASSLVFQETQYF
len: 15; v_gene: TRBV7-9; d_gene: TRBD1; abundance: NA; j_gene: TRBJ1-4; CDR3nt: TGTGCCAGCAGCTTAGCGGAAGGGGGCAGTGAAAAACTGTTTTTT; CDR3aa: CASSLAEGGSEKLFF
len: 18; v_gene: TRBV21-1; d_gene: NA; abundance: NA; j_gene: TRBJ1-5; CDR3nt: TGTGCCAGCAGCAAAGGAGCGTGGGGGGGACAGGGCAATCAGCCCCAGCATTTT; CDR3aa: CASSKGAWGGQGNQPQHF
len: 13; v_gene: TRBV5-1; d_gene: NA; abundance: once; j_gene: TRBJ1-6; CDR3nt: TGCGCCAGCAGCTTGGATCGTAATTCACCCCTCCACTTT; CDR3aa: CASSLDRNSPLHF
len: 16; v_gene: TRBV6-1; d_gene: NA; abundance: NA; j_gene: TRBJ1-4; CDR3nt: TGTGCCAGCAGTGCTTCCGCGGGGGGCACTAATGAAAAACTGTTTTTT; CDR3aa: CASSASAGGTNEKLFF
len: 14; v_gene: TRBV15; d_gene: NA; abundance: NA; j_gene: TRBJ2-3; CDR3nt: TGTGCCACCAGCAGAGACCCGGTTTCAGATACGCAGTATTTT; CDR3aa: CATSRDPVSDTQYF
len: 17; v_gene: TRBV5-1; d_gene: TRBD2; abundance: NA; j_gene: TRBJ2-3; CDR3nt: TGCGCCAGCAGCCTGGTGGGACTAGCGGGGAGCACAGATACGCAGTATTTT; CDR3aa: CASSLVGLAGSTDTQYF
len: 14; v_gene: TRBV5-4; d_gene: TRBD1; abundance: NA; j_gene: TRBJ1-1; CDR3nt: TGTGCCAGCAGAAGGGACAGTATGAACACTGAAGCTTTCTTT; CDR3aa: CASRRDSMNTEAFF
len: 15; v_gene: TRBV11-1; d_gene: TRBD1; abundance: NA; j_gene: TRBJ2-5; CDR3nt: TGTGCCAGCAGCCCCGGGACAGGTTTGCAAGAGACCCAGTACTTC; CDR3aa: CASSPGTGLQETQYF
len: 14; v_gene: TRBV6-1; d_gene: NA; abundance: NA; j_gene: TRBJ2-1; CDR3nt: TGTGCCAGCAGGGTCGTCGGCTCCTACAATGAGCAGTTCTTC; CDR3aa: CASRVVGSYNEQFF
len: 20; v_gene: TRBV4-1; d_gene: TRBD1; abundance: NA; j_gene: TRBJ2-5; CDR3nt: TGCGCCAGCAGCCATCCTCTAAGGGGGCGCGGACAGGGGATCCAAGAGACCCAGTACTTC; CDR3aa: CASSHPLRGRGQGIQETQYF
len: 13; v_gene: TRBV5-1; d_gene: NA; abundance: NA; j_gene: TRBJ1-6; CDR3nt: TGCGCCAGCAGCTTGACAGGGCCTTCACCCCTCCACTTT; CDR3aa: CASSLTGPSPLHF
len: 14; v_gene: TRBV5-4; d_gene: NA; abundance: NA; j_gene: TRBJ2-7; CDR3nt: TGTGCCAGCAGCTCCGCAGGAAGCTCCTACGAGCAGTACTTC; CDR3aa: CASSSAGSSYEQYF
len: 15; v_gene: TRBV6-5; d_gene: TRBD2; abundance: NA; j_gene: TRBJ2-5; CDR3nt: TGTGCCAGCAAGCGGACTAGCGGCATCCAAGAGACCCAGTACTTC; CDR3aa: CASKRTSGIQETQYF
len: 14; v_gene: TRBV6-5; d_gene: TRBD2; abundance: NA; j_gene: TRBJ2-5; CDR3nt: TGTGCCAGCAGATTAGCGGGAGGAACGAAGACCCAGTACTTC; CDR3aa: CASRLAGGTKTQYF